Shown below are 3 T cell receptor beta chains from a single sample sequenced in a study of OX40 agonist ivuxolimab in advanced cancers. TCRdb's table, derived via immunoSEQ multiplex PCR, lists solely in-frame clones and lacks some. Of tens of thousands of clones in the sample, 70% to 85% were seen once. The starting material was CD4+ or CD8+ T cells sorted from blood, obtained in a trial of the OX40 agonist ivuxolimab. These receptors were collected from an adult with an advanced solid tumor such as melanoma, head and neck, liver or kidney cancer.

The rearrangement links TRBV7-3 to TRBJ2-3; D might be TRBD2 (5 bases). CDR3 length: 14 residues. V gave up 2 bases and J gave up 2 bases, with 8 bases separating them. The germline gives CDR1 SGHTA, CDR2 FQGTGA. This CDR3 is CASSLDGLTDTQYF. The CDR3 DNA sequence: TGTGCCAGCAGCTTAGACGGACTCACAGATACGCAGTATTTT.

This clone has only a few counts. The DNA of the CDR3 is TGCAGCGTTGGCGGGGGGCAAGAGACCCAGTACTTC. Protein: CSVGGGQETQYF. The chain carries TRBV29-1 and TRBJ2-5, with TRBD2 matching over 8 bases. CDR1 and CDR2 (germline): SQVTM, ANQGSEA. CDR3 size: 12 residues. V dropped 4 bases and J dropped 2; count of bases not matched to a gene: 0.

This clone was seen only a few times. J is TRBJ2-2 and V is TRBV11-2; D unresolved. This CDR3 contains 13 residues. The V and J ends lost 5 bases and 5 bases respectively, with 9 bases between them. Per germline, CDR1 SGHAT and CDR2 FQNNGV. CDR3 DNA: TGTGCCAGCAGCCTCCAGAGGACCGGGGAGCTGTTTTTT. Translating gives CASSLQRTGELFF.